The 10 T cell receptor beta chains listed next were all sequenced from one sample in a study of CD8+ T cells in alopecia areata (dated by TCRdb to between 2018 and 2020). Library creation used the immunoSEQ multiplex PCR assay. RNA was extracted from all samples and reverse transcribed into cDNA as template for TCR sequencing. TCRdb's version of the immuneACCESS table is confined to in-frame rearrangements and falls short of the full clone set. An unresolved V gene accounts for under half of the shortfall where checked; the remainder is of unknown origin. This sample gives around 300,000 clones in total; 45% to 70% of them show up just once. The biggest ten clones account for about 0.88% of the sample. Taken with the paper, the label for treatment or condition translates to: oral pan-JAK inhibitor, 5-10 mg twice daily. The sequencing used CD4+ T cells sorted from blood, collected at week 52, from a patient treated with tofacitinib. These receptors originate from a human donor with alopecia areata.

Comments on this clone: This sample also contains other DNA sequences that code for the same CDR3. The CDR3 DNA is TGTGCCAGCAGCTTAACAGGTGCTGGGGCCAACGTCCTGACTTTC. Translated: CASSLTGAGANVLTF. The chain uses TRBV7-9 and TRBJ2-6, with D possibly matching TRBD1 (5 bases). The ends were cut back, 2 bases at V and 2 bases at J, with 7 bases in the middle. The germline CDR1 and CDR2 sequences are SEHNR and FQNEAQ (reference sequence). CDR3 length: 15 amino acids.

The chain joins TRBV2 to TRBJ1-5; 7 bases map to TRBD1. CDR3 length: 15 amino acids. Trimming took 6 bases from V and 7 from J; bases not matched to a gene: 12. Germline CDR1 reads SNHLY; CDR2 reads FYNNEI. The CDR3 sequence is CASRSGTVVGQPQHF. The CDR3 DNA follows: TGTGCCAGCAGATCCGGGACAGTAGTGGGACAGCCCCAGCATTTT.

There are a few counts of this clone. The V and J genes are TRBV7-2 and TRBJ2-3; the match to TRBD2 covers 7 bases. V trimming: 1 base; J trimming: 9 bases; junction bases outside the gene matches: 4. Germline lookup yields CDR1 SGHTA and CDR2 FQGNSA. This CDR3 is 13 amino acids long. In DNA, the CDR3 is TGTGCCAGCAGCTTAGGGAGCGGGGTGACGCAGTATTTT. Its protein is CASSLGSGVTQYF.

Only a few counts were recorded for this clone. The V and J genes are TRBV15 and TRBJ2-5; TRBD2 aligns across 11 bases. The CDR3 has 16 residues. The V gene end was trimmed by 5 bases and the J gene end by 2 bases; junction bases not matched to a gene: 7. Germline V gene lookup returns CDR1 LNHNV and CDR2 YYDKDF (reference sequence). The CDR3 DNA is TGTGCCACCAGCTACCGACTAGCGGGGACACAAGAGACCCAGTACTTC. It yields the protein CATSYRLAGTQETQYF. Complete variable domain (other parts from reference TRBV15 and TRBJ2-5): DAMVIQNPRYQVTQFGKPVTLSCSQTLNHNVMYWYQQKSSQAPKLLFHYYDKDFNNEADTPDNFQSRRPNTSFCFLDIRSPGLGDTAMYLCATSYRLAGTQETQYFGPGTRLLVL.

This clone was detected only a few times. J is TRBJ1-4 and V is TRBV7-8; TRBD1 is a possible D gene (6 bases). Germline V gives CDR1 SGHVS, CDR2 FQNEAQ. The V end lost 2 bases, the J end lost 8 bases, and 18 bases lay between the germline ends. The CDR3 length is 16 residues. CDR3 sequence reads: CASSLHTQGVGEKLFF. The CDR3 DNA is TGTGCCAGCAGCTTACACACACAGGGAGTGGGGGAAAAACTGTTTTTT.

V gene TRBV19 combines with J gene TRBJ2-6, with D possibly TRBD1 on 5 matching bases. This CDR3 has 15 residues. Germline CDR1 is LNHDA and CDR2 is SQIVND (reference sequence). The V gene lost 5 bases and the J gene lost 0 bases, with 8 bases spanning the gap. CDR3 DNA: TGTGCCAGTAGTGGCAGGGTCTCTGGGGCCAACGTCCTGACTTTC. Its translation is CASSGRVSGANVLTF.

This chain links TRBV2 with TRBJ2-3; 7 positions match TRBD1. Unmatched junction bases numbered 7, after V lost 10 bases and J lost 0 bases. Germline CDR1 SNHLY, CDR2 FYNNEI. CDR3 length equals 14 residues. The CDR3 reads CANNRDSSTDTQYF. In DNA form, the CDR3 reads TGTGCCAACAACCGGGACAGTAGCACAGATACGCAGTATTTT.

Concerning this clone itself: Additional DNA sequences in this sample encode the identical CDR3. The CDR3 protein is CSVGGVYNEQFF. The CDR3 DNA sequence: TGCAGCGTTGGGGGGGTGTACAATGAGCAGTTCTTC. V gene TRBV29-1 combines with J gene TRBJ2-1, with D possibly TRBD2 on 6 matching bases. The CDR3 consists of 12 residues. The V gene's germline CDR1 is SQVTM and CDR2 ANQGSEA. V was shortened by 4 bases and J by 4 bases, with 8 bases between the two germline ends.

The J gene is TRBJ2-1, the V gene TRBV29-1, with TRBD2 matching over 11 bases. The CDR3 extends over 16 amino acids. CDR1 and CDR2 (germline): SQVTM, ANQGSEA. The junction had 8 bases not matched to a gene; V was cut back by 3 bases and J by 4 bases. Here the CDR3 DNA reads TGCAGCGTTGATTTCCTAGCGGGGGGTGTGTACAATGAGCAGTTCTTC. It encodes CSVDFLAGGVYNEQFF.

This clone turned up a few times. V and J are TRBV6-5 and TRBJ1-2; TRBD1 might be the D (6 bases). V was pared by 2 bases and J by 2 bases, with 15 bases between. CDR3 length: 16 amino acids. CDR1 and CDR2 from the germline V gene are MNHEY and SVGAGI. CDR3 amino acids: CASSYAKDRPNYGYTF. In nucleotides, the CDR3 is TGTGCCAGCAGTTACGCAAAAGACAGGCCGAACTATGGCTACACCTTC.